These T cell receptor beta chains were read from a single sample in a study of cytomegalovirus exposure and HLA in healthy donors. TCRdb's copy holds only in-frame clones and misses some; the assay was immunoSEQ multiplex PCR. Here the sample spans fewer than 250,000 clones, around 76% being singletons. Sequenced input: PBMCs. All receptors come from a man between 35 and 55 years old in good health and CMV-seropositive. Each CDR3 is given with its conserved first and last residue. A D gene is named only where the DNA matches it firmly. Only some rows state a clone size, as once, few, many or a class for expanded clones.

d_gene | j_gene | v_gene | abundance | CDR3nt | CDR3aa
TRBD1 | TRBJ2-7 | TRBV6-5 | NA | TGTGCCAGCAGCTACAGGGGGTTGAGAACCTACGAGCAGTACTTC | CASSYRGLRTYEQYF
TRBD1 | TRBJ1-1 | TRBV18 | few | TGTGCCAGCTCACCACGGAGGGGGCTGCACACTGAAGCTTTCTTT | CASSPRRGLHTEAFF
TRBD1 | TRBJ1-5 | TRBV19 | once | TGTGCCAGTCTACCGGGACAGGGGGCGATAATTCAGCCCCAGCATTTT | CASLPGQGAIIQPQHF
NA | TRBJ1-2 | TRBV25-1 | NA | TGTGCCAGCAGTGAAGACTCTAACTATGGCTACACCTTC | CASSEDSNYGYTF
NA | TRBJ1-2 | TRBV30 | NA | TGTGCCTGGAGTGAGACAGAAGTATATGGCTACACCTTC | CAWSETEVYGYTF
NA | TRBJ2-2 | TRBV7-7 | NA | TGTGCTAGCAGCTTCCCACTGGGCCCCCAGCTGTTTTTT | CASSFPLGPQLFF
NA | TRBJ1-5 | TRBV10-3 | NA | TGTGCCATCAGTGAGTCGAGTAGCAATCAGCCCCAGCATTTT | CAISESSSNQPQHF
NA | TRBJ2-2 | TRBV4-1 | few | TGCGCCAGCAGCCCAGGCCTGAACACCGGGGAGCTGTTTTTT | CASSPGLNTGELFF
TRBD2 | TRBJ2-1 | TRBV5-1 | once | TGCGCCAGCAGGGGCGAAGGACTAGCGTACAATGAGCAGTTCTTC | CASRGEGLAYNEQFF
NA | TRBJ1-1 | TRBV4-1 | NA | TGCGCCAGCAGCCAAGGTACAGGTCTGAACACTGAAGCTTTCTTT | CASSQGTGLNTEAFF